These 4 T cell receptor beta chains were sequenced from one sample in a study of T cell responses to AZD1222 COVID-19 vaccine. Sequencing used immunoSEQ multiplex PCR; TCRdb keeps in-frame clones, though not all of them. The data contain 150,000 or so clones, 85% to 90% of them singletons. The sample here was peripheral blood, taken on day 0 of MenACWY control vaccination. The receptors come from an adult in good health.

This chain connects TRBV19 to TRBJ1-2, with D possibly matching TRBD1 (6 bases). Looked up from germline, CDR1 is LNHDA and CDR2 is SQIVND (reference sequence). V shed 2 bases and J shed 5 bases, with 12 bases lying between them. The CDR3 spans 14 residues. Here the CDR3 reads CASSISGGLYGYTF. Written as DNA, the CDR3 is TGTGCCAGTAGTATATCGGGGGGCCTGTATGGCTACACCTTC.

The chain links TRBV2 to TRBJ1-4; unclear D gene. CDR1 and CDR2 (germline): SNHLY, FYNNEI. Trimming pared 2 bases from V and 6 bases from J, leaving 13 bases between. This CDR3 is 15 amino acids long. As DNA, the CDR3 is TGTGCCAGCAGTGAACACGGGGTTGAATATGAAAAACTGTTTTTT. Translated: CASSEHGVEYEKLFF.

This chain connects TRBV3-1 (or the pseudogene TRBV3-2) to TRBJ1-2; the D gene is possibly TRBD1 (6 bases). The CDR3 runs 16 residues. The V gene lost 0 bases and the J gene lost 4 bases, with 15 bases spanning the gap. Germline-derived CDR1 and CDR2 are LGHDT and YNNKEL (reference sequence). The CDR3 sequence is CASSQDIARGFYGYTF. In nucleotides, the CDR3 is TGTGCCAGCAGCCAAGATATCGCCAGGGGCTTCTATGGCTACACCTTC.

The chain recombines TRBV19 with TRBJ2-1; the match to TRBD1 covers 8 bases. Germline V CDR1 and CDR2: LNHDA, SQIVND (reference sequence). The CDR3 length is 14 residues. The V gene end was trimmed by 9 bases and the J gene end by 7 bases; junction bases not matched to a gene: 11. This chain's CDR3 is CASEHGQGGNEQFF. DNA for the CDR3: TGTGCCAGCGAACACGGACAGGGAGGTAATGAGCAGTTCTTC.